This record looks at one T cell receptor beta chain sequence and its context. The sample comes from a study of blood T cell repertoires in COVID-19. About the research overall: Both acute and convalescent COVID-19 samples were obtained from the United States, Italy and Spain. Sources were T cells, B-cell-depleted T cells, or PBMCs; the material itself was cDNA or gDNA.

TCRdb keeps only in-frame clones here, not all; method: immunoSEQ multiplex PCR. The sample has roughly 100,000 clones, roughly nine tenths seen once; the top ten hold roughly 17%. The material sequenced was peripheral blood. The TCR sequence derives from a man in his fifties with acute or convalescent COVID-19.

The CDR3 protein is CASSLGGADFYGYTF. CDR3 in DNA: TGTGCCAGCAGCTTGGGGGGAGCCGATTTCTATGGCTACACCTTC. This rearrangement joins TRBV5-5 to TRBJ1-2; D is ambiguous. Trimming took 0 bases from V and 4 from J, leaving 13 bases between them. This CDR3 has 15 residues. CDR1 is SGHKS, CDR2 YYEKEE, per germline (reference sequence).